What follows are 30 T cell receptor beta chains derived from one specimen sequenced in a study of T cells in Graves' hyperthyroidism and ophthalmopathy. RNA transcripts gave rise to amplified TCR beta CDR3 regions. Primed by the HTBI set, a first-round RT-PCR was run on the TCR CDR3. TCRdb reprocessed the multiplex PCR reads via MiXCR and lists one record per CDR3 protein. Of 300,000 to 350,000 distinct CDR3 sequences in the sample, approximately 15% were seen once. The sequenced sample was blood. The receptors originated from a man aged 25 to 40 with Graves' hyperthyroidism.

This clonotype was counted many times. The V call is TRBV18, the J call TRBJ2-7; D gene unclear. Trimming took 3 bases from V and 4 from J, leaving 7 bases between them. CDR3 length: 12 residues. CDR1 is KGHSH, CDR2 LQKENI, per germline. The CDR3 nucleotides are TGTGCCAGCTCACCGGACCTTTACGAGCAGTACTTC. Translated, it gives CASSPDLYEQYF.

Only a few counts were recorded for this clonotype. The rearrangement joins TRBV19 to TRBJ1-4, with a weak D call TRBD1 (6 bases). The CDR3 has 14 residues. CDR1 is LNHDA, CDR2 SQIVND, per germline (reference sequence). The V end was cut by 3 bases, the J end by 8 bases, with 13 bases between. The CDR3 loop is CASSIGGRREKLFF. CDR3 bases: TGTGCCAGTAGTATTGGGGGGCGTCGAGAAAAACTGTTTTTT.

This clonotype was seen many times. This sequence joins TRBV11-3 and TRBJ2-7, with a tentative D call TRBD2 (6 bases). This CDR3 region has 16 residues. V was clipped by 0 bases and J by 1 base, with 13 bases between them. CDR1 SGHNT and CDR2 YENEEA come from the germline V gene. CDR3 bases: TGTGCCAGCAGCTTAGACAGGGACTTAAGGTCCTACGAGCAGTACTTC. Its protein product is CASSLDRDLRSYEQYF.

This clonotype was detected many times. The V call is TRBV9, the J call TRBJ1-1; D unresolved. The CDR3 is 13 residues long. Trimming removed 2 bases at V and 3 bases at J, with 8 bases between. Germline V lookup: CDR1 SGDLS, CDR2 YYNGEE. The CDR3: CASSVLPDTEAFF. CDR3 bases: TGTGCCAGCAGCGTGTTACCTGACACTGAAGCTTTCTTT. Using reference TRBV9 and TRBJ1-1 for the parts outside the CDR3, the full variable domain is DSGVTQTPKHLITATGQRVTLRCSPRSGDLSVYWYQQSLDQGLQFLIQYYNGEERAKGNILERFSAQQFPDLHSELNLSSLELGDSALYFCASSVLPDTEAFFGQGTRLTVV.

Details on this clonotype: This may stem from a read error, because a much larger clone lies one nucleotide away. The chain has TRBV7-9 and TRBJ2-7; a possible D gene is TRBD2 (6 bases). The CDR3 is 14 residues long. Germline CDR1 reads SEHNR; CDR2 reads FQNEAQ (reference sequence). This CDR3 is CASGLGLGRYEQYF. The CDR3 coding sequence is TGTGCCAGCGGCTTAGGCCTGGGGAGGTACGAGCAGTACTTC.

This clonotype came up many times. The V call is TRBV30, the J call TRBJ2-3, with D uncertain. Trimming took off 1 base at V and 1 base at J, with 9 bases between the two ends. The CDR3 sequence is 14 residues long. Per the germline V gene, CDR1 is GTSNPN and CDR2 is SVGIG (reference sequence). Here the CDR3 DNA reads TGTGCCTGGAGTGCAGGACGAGGCACAGATACGCAGTATTTT. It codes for CAWSAGRGTDTQYF.

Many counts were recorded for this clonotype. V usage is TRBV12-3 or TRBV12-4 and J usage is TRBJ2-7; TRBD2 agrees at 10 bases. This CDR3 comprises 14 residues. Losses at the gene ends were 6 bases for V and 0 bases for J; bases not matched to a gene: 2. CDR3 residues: CASSPSGGSYEQYF. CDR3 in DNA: TGTGCCAGCAGCCCTAGCGGGGGCTCCTACGAGCAGTACTTC.

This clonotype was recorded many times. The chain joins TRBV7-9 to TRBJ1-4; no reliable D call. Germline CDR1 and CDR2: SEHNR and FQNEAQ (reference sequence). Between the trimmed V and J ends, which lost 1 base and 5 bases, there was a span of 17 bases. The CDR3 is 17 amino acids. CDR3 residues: CASSLGAPGEPNEKLFF. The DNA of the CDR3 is TGTGCCAGCAGCTTAGGGGCCCCAGGAGAACCCAATGAAAAACTGTTTTTT. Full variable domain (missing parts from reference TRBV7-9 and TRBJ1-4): DTGVSQNPRHKITKRGQNVTFRCDPISEHNRLYWYRQTLGQGPEFLTYFQNEAQLEKSRLLSDRFSAERPKGSFSTLEIQRTEQGDSAMYLCASSLGAPGEPNEKLFFGSGTQLSVL.

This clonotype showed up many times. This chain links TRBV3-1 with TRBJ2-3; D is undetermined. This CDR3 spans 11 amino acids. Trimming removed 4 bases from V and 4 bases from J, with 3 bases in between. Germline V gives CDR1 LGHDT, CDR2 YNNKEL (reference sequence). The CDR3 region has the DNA TGTGCCAGCAGCCGTGCAGATACGCAGTATTTT. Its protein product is CASSRADTQYF.

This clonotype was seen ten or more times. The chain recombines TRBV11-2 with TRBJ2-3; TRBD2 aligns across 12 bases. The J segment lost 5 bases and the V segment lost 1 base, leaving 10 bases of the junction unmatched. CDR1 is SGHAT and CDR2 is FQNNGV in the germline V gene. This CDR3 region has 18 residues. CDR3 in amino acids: CASSLAPLAGGPGDTQYF. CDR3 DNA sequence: TGTGCCAGCAGCTTAGCCCCCCTAGCGGGAGGGCCGGGAGATACGCAGTATTTT. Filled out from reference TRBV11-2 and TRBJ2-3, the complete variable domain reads EAGVAQSPRYKIIEKRQSVAFWCNPISGHATLYWYQQILGQGPKLLIQFQNNGVVDDSQLPKDRFSAERLKGVDSTLKIQPAKLEDSAVYLCASSLAPLAGGPGDTQYFGPGTRLTVL.

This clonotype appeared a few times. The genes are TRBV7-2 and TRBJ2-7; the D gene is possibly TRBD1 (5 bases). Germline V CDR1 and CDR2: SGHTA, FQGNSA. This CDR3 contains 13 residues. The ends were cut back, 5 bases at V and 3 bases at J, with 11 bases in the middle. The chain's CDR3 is CASSHPGYYEQYF. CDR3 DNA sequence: TGTGCCAGCAGCCACCCAGGGTACTACGAGCAGTACTTC.

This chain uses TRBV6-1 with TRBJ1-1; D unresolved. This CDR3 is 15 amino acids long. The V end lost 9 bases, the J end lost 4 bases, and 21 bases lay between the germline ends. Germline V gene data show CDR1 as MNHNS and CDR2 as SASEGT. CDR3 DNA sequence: TGTGCCAGTACGGGATTGCGGACGGGCAGCACTGAAGCTTTCTTT. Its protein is CASTGLRTGSTEAFF.

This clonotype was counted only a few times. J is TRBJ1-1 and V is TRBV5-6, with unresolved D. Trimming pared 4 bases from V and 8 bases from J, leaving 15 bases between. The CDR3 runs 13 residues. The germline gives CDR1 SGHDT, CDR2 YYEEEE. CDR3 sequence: CASSLNWGGEAFF. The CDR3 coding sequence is TGTGCCAGCAGCCTAAACTGGGGAGGGGAAGCTTTCTTT.

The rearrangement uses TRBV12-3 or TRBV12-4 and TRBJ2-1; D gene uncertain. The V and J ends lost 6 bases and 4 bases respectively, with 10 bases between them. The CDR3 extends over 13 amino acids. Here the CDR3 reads CASSKTLYNEQFF. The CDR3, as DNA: TGTGCCAGCAGCAAGACACTTTACAATGAGCAGTTCTTC.

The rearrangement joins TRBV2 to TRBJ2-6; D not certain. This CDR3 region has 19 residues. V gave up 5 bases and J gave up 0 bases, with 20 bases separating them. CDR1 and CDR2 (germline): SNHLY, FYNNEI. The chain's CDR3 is CASSYRPHGSSSGANVLTF. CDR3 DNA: TGTGCCAGCAGTTACCGCCCACACGGGTCTAGCTCTGGGGCCAACGTCCTGACTTTC.

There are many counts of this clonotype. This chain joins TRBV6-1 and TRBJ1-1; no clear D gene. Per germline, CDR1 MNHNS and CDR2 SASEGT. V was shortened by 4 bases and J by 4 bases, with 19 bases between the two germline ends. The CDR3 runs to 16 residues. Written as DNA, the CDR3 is TGTGCCAGCAGTGGAACCTTCTTCGGGGAGGCCACTGAAGCTTTCTTT. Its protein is CASSGTFFGEATEAFF.

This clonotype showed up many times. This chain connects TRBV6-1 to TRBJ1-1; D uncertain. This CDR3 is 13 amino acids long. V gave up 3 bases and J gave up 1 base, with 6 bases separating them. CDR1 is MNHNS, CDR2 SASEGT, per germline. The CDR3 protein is CASSDSGNTEAFF. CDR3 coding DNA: TGTGCCAGCAGTGACTCCGGGAACACTGAAGCTTTCTTT.

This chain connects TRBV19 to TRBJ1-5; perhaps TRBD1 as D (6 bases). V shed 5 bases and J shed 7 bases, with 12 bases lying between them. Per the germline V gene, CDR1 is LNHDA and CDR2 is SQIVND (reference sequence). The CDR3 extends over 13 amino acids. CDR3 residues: CASSRDRFQPQHF. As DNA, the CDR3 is TGTGCCAGTAGTCGTGACAGGTTCCAGCCCCAGCATTTT.

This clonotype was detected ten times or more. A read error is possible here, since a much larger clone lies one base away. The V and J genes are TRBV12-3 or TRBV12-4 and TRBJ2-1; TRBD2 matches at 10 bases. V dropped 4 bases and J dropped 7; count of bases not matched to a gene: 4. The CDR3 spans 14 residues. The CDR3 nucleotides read TGTGCCAGCAGTTGGGCTAGCGGGAGTAATGAGCAGTTCTTC. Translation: CASSWASGSNEQFF.

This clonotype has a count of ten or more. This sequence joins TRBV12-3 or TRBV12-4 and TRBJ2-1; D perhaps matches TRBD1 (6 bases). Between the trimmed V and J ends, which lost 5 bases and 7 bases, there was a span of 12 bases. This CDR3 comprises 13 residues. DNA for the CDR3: TGTGCCAGCAGTCCGGGACACCAGAATGAGCAGTTCTTC. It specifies CASSPGHQNEQFF.

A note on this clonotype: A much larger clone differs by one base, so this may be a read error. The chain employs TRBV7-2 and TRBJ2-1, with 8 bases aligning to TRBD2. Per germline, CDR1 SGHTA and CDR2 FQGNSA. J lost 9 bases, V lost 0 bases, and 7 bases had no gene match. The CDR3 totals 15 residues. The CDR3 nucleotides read TGTGCCAGCAGCTTAGCACCCCCAGCGGGAGTTGAGCAGTTCTTC. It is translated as CASSLAPPAGVEQFF.

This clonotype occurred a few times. DNA of the CDR3: TGTGCCACCACGTCCAAGCGGGAGGGTTACAATGAGCAGTTCTTC. Translated, it gives CATTSKREGYNEQFF. The chain uses TRBV24-1 and TRBJ2-1, with TRBD2 matching over 10 bases. Trimming removed 8 bases from V and 4 bases from J; junction bases left unmatched: 7. Germline values: CDR1 KGHDR, CDR2 SFDVKD. The CDR3 runs to 15 residues.

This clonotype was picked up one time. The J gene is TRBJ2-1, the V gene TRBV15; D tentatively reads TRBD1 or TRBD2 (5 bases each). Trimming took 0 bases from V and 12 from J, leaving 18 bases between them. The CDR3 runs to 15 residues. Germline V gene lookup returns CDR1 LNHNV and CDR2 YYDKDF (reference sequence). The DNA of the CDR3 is TGTGCCACCAGCAGAGATCGGAGCCACATGAGGGGGCAGTTCTTC. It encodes CATSRDRSHMRGQFF.

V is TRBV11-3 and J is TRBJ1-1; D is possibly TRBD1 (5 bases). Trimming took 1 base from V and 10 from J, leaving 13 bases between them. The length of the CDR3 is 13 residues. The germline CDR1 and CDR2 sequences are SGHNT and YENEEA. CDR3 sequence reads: CASSLGRRQGAFF. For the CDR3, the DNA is TGTGCCAGCAGCTTAGGAAGGCGGCAGGGAGCTTTCTTT.

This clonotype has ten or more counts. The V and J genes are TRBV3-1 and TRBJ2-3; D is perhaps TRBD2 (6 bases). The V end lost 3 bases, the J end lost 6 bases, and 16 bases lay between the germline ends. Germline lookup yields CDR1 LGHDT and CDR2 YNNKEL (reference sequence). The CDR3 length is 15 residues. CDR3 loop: CASSHSGRSQDTQYF. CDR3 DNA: TGTGCCAGCAGCCATAGTGGGAGGAGCCAGGATACGCAGTATTTT.

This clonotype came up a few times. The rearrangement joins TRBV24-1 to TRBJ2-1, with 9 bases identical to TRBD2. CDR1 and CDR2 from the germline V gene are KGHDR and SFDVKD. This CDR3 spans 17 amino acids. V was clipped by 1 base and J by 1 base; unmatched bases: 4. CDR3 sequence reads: CATSDFSAGGSYNEQFF. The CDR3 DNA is TGTGCCACCAGTGATTTCTCAGCGGGAGGATCCTACAATGAGCAGTTCTTC.

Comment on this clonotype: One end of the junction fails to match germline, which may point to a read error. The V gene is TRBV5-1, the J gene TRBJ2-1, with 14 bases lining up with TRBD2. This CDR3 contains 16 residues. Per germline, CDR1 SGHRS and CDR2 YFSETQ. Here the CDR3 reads CASSLGGLAGVGERFF. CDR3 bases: TGCGCCAGCAGCTTGGGGGGACTAGCGGGAGTAGGGGAGCGGTTCTTC.

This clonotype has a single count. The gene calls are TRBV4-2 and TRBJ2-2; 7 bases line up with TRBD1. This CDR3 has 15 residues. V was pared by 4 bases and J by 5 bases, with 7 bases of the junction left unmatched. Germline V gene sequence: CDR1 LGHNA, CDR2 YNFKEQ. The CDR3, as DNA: TGTGCCAGCAGCCTCCCCGACAGGGCAACCGGGGAGCTGTTTTTT. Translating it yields CASSLPDRATGELFF.

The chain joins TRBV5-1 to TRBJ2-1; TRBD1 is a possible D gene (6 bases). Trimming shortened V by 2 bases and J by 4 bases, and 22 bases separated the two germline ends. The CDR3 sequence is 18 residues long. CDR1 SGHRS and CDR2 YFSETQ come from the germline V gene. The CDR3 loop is CASSLRGSVARPYNEQFF. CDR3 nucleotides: TGCGCCAGCAGCTTAAGGGGGTCCGTGGCCCGCCCGTACAATGAGCAGTTCTTC.

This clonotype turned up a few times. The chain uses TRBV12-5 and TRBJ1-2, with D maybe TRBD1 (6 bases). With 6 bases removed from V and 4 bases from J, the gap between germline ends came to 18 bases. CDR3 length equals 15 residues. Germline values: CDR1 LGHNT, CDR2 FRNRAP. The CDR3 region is CASGPQHRDRYGYTF. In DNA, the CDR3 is TGTGCTAGTGGCCCCCAACACAGGGATCGCTATGGCTACACCTTC.